Shown below are 10 T cell receptor beta chains from a single sample sequenced in a study of T cells in Graves' hyperthyroidism and ophthalmopathy. What was amplified from RNA transcripts were TCR beta CDR3 regions. HTBI primers drove first-round RT-PCR of the TCR CDR3. TCRdb passed the multiplex PCR reads through MiXCR, listing each CDR3 protein once. The data hold some 600,000 distinct CDR3 sequences, with about 15% observed a single time. Sequencing used blood. The receptors shown here come from a woman in her twenties or thirties with Graves' hyperthyroidism that later progressed to Graves' ophthalmopathy.

About this clonotype itself: It may be a read error: a sequence one base away is much more abundant. Here the CDR3 omits its conserved ending phenylalanine or tryptophan, so a read error is the likely source. The chain employs TRBV2 and TRBJ2-2; no clear D. The CDR3 loop spans 14 amino acids. Germline assignment: CDR1 SNHLY and CDR2 FYNNEI. Trimming left V 4 bases short and J 7 bases short, with 13 bases between. The CDR3 DNA is TGTGCCAGCAGTGCGGGCGGCAGGTACGGGGAGCTGTTTTCT. As protein: CASSAGGRYGELFS.

This clonotype has ten or more counts. This sequence joins TRBV9 and TRBJ1-2, with D unresolved. Trimming pared 0 bases from V and 4 bases from J, leaving 13 bases between. The CDR3 extends over 15 amino acids. Germline V lookup: CDR1 SGDLS, CDR2 YYNGEE. The CDR3 loop reads CASSVVSHAGYGYTF. The CDR3 DNA follows: TGTGCCAGCAGCGTAGTGTCTCACGCGGGCTATGGCTACACCTTC.

This clonotype was recorded many times. This chain links TRBV5-1 with TRBJ2-7; TRBD1 matches 11 bases. V dropped 3 bases and J dropped 4; count of bases not matched to a gene: 6. Germline V CDR1 and CDR2: SGHRS, YFSETQ. This CDR3 region has 15 residues. The CDR3 is CASSSTGTGGYEQYF. The CDR3 bases are TGCGCCAGCAGCTCCACCGGGACAGGGGGATACGAGCAGTACTTC.

DNA of the CDR3: TGTGCCAGCAGAGAGGCGGGAGGCTACACCTTC. This gives the protein CASREAGGYTF. The chain uses TRBV6-1 and TRBJ1-2, with D unresolved. Per the germline V gene, CDR1 is MNHNS and CDR2 is SASEGT. Trimming removed 6 bases from V and 8 bases from J, with 10 bases in between. This CDR3 has 11 residues.

Ten or more counts support this clonotype. The V and J genes are TRBV18 and TRBJ1-5; D is unclear. V shed 6 bases and J shed 1 base, with 13 bases lying between them. The CDR3 contains 15 residues. Germline V gene sequence: CDR1 KGHSH, CDR2 LQKENI. CDR3 protein: CASSPTASSNQPQHF. DNA of the CDR3: TGTGCCAGCTCCCCTACAGCCTCCAGCAATCAGCCCCAGCATTTT.

This clonotype came up many times. The chain employs TRBV19 and TRBJ1-3; unclear D gene. V was clipped by 3 bases and J by 2 bases, with 11 bases between them. Looked up from germline, CDR1 is LNHDA and CDR2 is SQIVND (reference sequence). CDR3 length: 15 amino acids. CDR3 nucleotide sequence: TGTGCCAGTAGTATCGCGGACGGTGCTGGAAACACCATATATTTT. Translating gives CASSIADGAGNTIYF.

V usage is TRBV20-1 and J usage is TRBJ2-4; no clear D gene. Trimming removed 3 bases from V and 2 bases from J, with 14 bases in between. Germline CDR1 DFQATT, CDR2 SNEGSKA (reference sequence). This CDR3 is built from 15 residues. The CDR3: CSARAGTATKNIQYF. The DNA for the CDR3 is TGCAGTGCTAGGGCCGGTACCGCAACCAAAAACATTCAGTACTTC.

Ten or more counts support this clonotype. J is TRBJ1-1 and V is TRBV30; D not resolved. Germline CDR1 is GTSNPN and CDR2 is SVGIG (reference sequence). The CDR3 has 13 residues. V lost 5 bases and J 4 bases, leaving 14 bases between the germline ends. This CDR3 reads CAWRKGPSTEAFF. Written as DNA, the CDR3 is TGTGCCTGGCGGAAAGGACCATCCACTGAAGCTTTCTTT.

Only a few counts were recorded for this clonotype. This sequence joins TRBV30 and TRBJ1-5; D not resolved. V lost 0 bases and J lost 0, with 9 bases in between. From germline, CDR1 is GTSNPN and CDR2 SVGIG (reference sequence). CDR3 length equals 15 residues. The CDR3 DNA sequence: TGTGCCTGGAGTGTAGGAGGGAATAGCAATCAGCCCCAGCATTTT. The encoded protein is CAWSVGGNSNQPQHF.

The gene calls are TRBV6-1 and TRBJ2-1; 15 bases are a match to TRBD2. Germline-derived CDR1 and CDR2 are MNHNS and SASEGT. This CDR3 spans 13 amino acids. In nucleotides, the CDR3 is TGTGTCGGGGGACTAGCGGGAGGCAATGAGCAGTTCTTC. Its protein product is CVGGLAGGNEQFF.